The clone carrying this TCR beta chain has a count of ten or more. This record belongs to a study of T-cell reconstitution after alpha-beta-depleted transplantation in children. CDR1 and CDR2 (germline): ENHRY, SYGVKD. This CDR3 comprises 15 residues. The ends were cut back, 9 bases at V and 6 bases at J, with 21 bases in the middle. Preparing the TCRbeta library involved the use of unique molecular identifiers. Each CDR3 protein gets one entry after TCRdb re-called the PCR reads with MiXCR. The data contain some 600,000 distinct CDR3 sequences, about 15% of them singletons. This specimen was PBMCs from the stem cell graft donor, taken from the stem cell graft. This receptor was obtained from a human donor who donated a stem cell graft to a child with acute myeloid leukemia. This chain links TRBV10-3 with TRBJ1-5; tentatively, D is TRBD1 (5 bases). CDR3 sequence (DNA): TGTGCCATAGGGGCGGGGTTGGCCCCCCTTCAGCCCCAGCATTTT. Translation: CAIGAGLAPLQPQHF.